The 28 T cell receptor beta chains in this list originate from one sample, sequenced in a study of T-cell memory formation after mild COVID-19. TCRdb redid the calling of the 5' RACE reads with MiXCR, one entry per CDR3 protein. Found here are approximately 400,000 distinct CDR3 sequences, about a sixth of them singletons; the top ten hold roughly 21%. The specimen sequenced was PBMCs or a T cell subset sorted from them (not recorded which). The receptor source for this set is a man younger than 35 who had mild COVID-19 (a few samples of this study predate the infection). Cell type and time point are not known.

This clonotype has just a few counts. This chain uses TRBV5-1 with TRBJ1-1; no definite D call. CDR3 length: 15 amino acids. The V gene lost 0 bases and the J gene lost 0 bases, with 9 bases spanning the gap. In germline, CDR1 is SGHRS, CDR2 YFSETQ. The CDR3, as DNA: TGCGCCAGCAGCTTGGCCGGCCGGATGAACACTGAAGCTTTCTTT. It translates to CASSLAGRMNTEAFF.

This clonotype was seen more than once but under ten times. The J gene is TRBJ2-3, the V gene TRBV20-1; 7 positions agree with TRBD2. J was trimmed by 2 bases and V by 1 base; bases with no gene match: 9. Germline values: CDR1 DFQATT, CDR2 SNEGSKA (reference sequence). This CDR3 has 16 amino acids. This chain's CDR3 is CSARGTSAIHTDTQYF. The CDR3 DNA reads as TGCAGTGCTAGAGGAACTAGCGCGATCCACACAGATACGCAGTATTTT.

The rearrangement joins TRBV12-3 or TRBV12-4 to TRBJ1-2, with D hard to call. The CDR3 sequence is 13 residues long. Trimming removed 3 bases from V and 4 bases from J, with 9 bases in between. Here the CDR3 reads CASSFRQAYGYTF. In nucleotides, the CDR3 is TGTGCCAGCAGTTTCCGGCAGGCCTATGGCTACACCTTC.

This clonotype has a handful of counts. The gene calls are TRBV6-5 and TRBJ1-1; D is unresolved. Germline loops: CDR1 MNHEY, CDR2 SVGAGI. This CDR3 contains 15 residues. V shed 5 bases and J shed 3 bases, with 16 bases lying between them. Here the CDR3 reads CASSRSQSGYTEAFF. The DNA for the CDR3 is TGTGCCAGCAGTCGTAGTCAGTCGGGGTACACTGAAGCTTTCTTT.

This clonotype was seen a few times. The DNA of the CDR3 is TGCGCCAGCAGCCAACTGACTAGCGGGGGGGCCGGGAATGAGCAGTTCTTC. Amino acid sequence: CASSQLTSGGAGNEQFF. The chain employs TRBV4-1 and TRBJ2-1; 14 nucleotides match TRBD2. With 2 bases clipped from V and 7 bases from J, the junction kept 7 bases outside the gene matches. Germline V gives CDR1 MGHRA, CDR2 YSYEKL. The CDR3 is 17 amino acids.

The V and J genes are TRBV7-6 and TRBJ2-5; either TRBD1 or TRBD2 may fit D (5 bases each). This CDR3 is 14 amino acids long. V was cut by 8 bases and J by 1 base, with 14 bases left in between. Germline assignment: CDR1 SGHVS and CDR2 FNYEAQ. In DNA, the CDR3 is TGTGCCAGCGCTTACACCGGGGCCCAAGAGACCCAGTACTTC. Translated, it gives CASAYTGAQETQYF.

This clonotype was seen ten or more times. The chain employs TRBV5-1 and TRBJ1-1; D is undetermined. Trimming left V 4 bases short and J 0 bases short, with 16 bases between. Germline CDR1 reads SGHRS; CDR2 reads YFSETQ. This CDR3 region has 16 residues. CDR3 DNA: TGCGCCAGCAGCCCGGGTGGAGCCTTTATGAACACTGAAGCTTTCTTT. Translation gives CASSPGGAFMNTEAFF. Based on the CDR3 plus reference TRBV5-1 and TRBJ1-1, the full variable domain is KAGVTQTPRYLIKTRGQQVTLSCSPISGHRSVSWYQQTPGQGLQFLFEYFSETQRNKGNFPGRFSGRQFSNSRSEMNVSTLELGDSALYLCASSPGGAFMNTEAFFGQGTRLTVV.

This clonotype came up a few times. CDR3 in DNA: TGTGCCAGCACCCTAAGAGAGAGCGTCTATGGCTACACCTTC. It codes for CASTLRESVYGYTF. The V and J genes are TRBV7-2 and TRBJ1-2, with D unclear. The germline gives CDR1 SGHTA, CDR2 FQGNSA. V dropped 7 bases and J dropped 4 bases, with 16 bases sitting between them. CDR3 length equals 14 residues. The full variable domain, its missing parts supplied by reference TRBV7-2 and TRBJ1-2, is GAGVSQSPSNKVTEKGKDVELRCDPISGHTALYWYRQSLGQGLEFLIYFQGNSAPDKSGLPSDRFSAERTGGSVSTLTIQRTQQEDSAVYLCASTLRESVYGYTFGSGTRLTVV.

This clonotype showed up many times. The genes are TRBV20-1 and TRBJ2-1; TRBD2 agrees at 9 bases. CDR1 and CDR2 (germline): DFQATT, SNEGSKA (reference sequence). V was clipped by 3 bases and J by 0 bases; unmatched bases: 6. The CDR3 extends over 16 amino acids. CDR3 region: CSASVLAGASYNEQFF. CDR3 in DNA: TGCAGTGCTAGCGTCTTAGCGGGGGCCTCCTACAATGAGCAGTTCTTC.

The rearrangement uses TRBV10-3 and TRBJ2-3; D unclear. The CDR3 sequence is 14 residues long. Looked up from germline, CDR1 is ENHRY and CDR2 is SYGVKD. The V end lost 4 bases, the J end lost 1 base, and 9 bases lay between the germline ends. CDR3 nucleotides: TGTGCCATCAGTGTGGTGGCGGGCACAGATACGCAGTATTTT. Amino acids: CAISVVAGTDTQYF.

The sample holds a few counts of this clonotype. The rearrangement joins TRBV6-2 or TRBV6-3 to TRBJ1-5; D is perhaps TRBD1 (6 bases). V lost 2 bases and J 2 bases, leaving 16 bases between the germline ends. The CDR3 covers 17 residues. Germline V gives CDR1 MNHEY, CDR2 SVGEGT. Here the CDR3 DNA reads TGTGCCAGCAGTTACAGTAGGGGGACTGGTGGCAATCAGCCCCAGCATTTT. Translating gives CASSYSRGTGGNQPQHF.

J is TRBJ2-5 and V is TRBV20-1, with no clear D. This CDR3 comprises 11 residues. V gave up 6 bases and J gave up 3 bases, with 8 bases separating them. Germline lookup yields CDR1 DFQATT and CDR2 SNEGSKA (reference sequence). The CDR3 DNA follows: TGCAGTGCCCCGATAAAAGAGACCCAGTACTTC. Protein product: CSAPIKETQYF.

The J gene is TRBJ2-3, the V gene TRBV3-1; 11 positions match TRBD2. This CDR3 comprises 17 residues. The V gene's germline CDR1 is LGHDT and CDR2 YNNKEL (reference sequence). V trimming: 4 bases; J trimming: 2 bases; junction bases outside the gene matches: 8. The CDR3 is CASSPLGLAVTTDTQYF. The CDR3 DNA is TGTGCCAGCAGCCCCCTGGGACTAGCGGTGACCACAGATACGCAGTATTTT.

This clonotype appeared a few times. V and J are TRBV5-4 and TRBJ2-5, with 8 bases lining up with TRBD2. The V segment lost 0 bases and the J segment 0 bases; nucleotides outside the gene matches: 4. The length of the CDR3 is 16 residues. CDR1 and CDR2 from the germline V gene are SGHNT and YYREEE (reference sequence). This chain's CDR3 is CASSLGSGAYQETQYF. CDR3 nucleotides: TGTGCCAGCAGCTTGGGTAGCGGGGCCTACCAAGAGACCCAGTACTTC.

This clonotype was seen only a few times. The chain recombines TRBV3-1 with TRBJ1-5, with a tentative D call TRBD1 (5 bases). V dropped 1 base and J dropped 7 bases, with 8 bases sitting between them. Germline V gene data show CDR1 as LGHDT and CDR2 as YNNKEL (reference sequence). The CDR3 has 13 amino acids. CDR3 bases: TGTGCCAGCAGCCAAGTCGAGGGGCAGCCCCAGCATTTT. Translation gives CASSQVEGQPQHF. The full variable domain, in which reference TRBV3-1 and TRBJ1-5 provide the parts outside the CDR3, is DTAVSQTPKYLVTQMGNDKSIKCEQNLGHDTMYWYKQDSKKFLKIMFSYNNKELIINETVPNRFSPKSPDKAHLNLHINSLELGDSAVYFCASSQVEGQPQHFGDGTRLSIL.

The chain uses TRBV28 and TRBJ2-7, with D uncertain. The CDR3 covers 17 residues. From germline, CDR1 is MDHEN and CDR2 SYDVKM. The V end was cut by 6 bases, the J end by 2 bases, with 23 bases between. CDR3 sequence (DNA): TGTGCCAGCAGCTCCTCCCGAGAACCGACGGCACCCTACGAGCAGTACTTC. Translating it yields CASSSSREPTAPYEQYF.

Details on this clonotype: With a much larger clone just one base away, this may be a read error. The rearrangement joins TRBV5-1 to TRBJ2-1; D gene unclear. Germline V gives CDR1 SGHRS, CDR2 YFSETQ. This CDR3 region has 16 residues. As DNA, the CDR3 is TGCGCCAGCACCTTGGGCCCCTCGCTAGTCACATGGGAGCAGTTCTTC. Translating gives CASTLGPSLVTWEQFF.

This sequence joins TRBV7-2 and TRBJ1-5; 8 bases agree with TRBD1. V was clipped by 7 bases and J by 8 bases; unmatched bases: 4. This CDR3 spans 12 amino acids. Per germline, CDR1 SGHTA and CDR2 FQGNSA. The CDR3, as DNA: TGTGCCAGCACAACGACAGGGGAGCCCCAGCATTTT. Translation: CASTTTGEPQHF.

The chain joins TRBV4-3 to TRBJ2-5; D is possibly TRBD1 (5 bases). Per the germline V gene, CDR1 is LGHNA and CDR2 is YSLEER. V lost 2 bases and J 4 bases, leaving 11 bases between the germline ends. The CDR3 contains 14 residues. CDR3: CASSQRGDRETQYF. The CDR3 bases are TGCGCCAGCAGCCAAAGGGGTGATCGAGAGACCCAGTACTTC.

This clonotype was detected only a few times. The rearrangement joins TRBV28 to TRBJ2-3; 7 nucleotides agree with TRBD2. CDR3 length: 12 residues. The germline CDR1 and CDR2 sequences are MDHEN and SYDVKM. The ends lost 11 bases at V and 1 base at J; junction bases unmatched: 3. The CDR3: CAGGRGTDTQYF. CDR3 DNA sequence: TGTGCCGGAGGGAGGGGCACAGATACGCAGTATTTT. Complete variable domain (other parts from reference TRBV28 and TRBJ2-3): DVKVTQSSRYLVKRTGEKVFLECVQDMDHENMFWYRQDPGLGLRLIYFSYDVKMKEKGDIPEGYSVSREKKERFSLILESASTNQTSMYLCAGGRGTDTQYFGPGTRLTVL.

The chain recombines TRBV20-1 with TRBJ1-6; 10 bases are shared with TRBD1. V was pared by 0 bases and J by 10 bases, with 6 bases of the junction left unmatched. The CDR3 loop spans 15 amino acids. Germline CDR1 reads DFQATT; CDR2 reads SNEGSKA (reference sequence). This chain's CDR3 is CSARDFGQGDSPLHF. CDR3 DNA sequence: TGCAGTGCTAGAGATTTTGGACAGGGGGACTCACCCCTCCACTTT.

The chain is built from TRBV4-2 and TRBJ2-3; TRBD1 is a possible D gene (6 bases). This CDR3 region has 17 residues. V shed 3 bases and J shed 3 bases, with 19 bases lying between them. Germline CDR1 is LGHNA and CDR2 is YNFKEQ. Here the CDR3 reads CASSQPGTTFGTDTQYF. The CDR3 DNA reads as TGTGCCAGCAGCCAGCCCGGGACAACCTTTGGGACAGATACGCAGTATTTT.

This clonotype was seen repeatedly, ten times or more. The chain links TRBV5-1 to TRBJ2-1; TRBD2 aligns across 10 bases. The germline V gene encodes CDR1 SGHRS and CDR2 YFSETQ. The CDR3 totals 14 residues. The V segment lost 3 bases and the J segment 7 bases; nucleotides outside the gene matches: 4. In DNA, the CDR3 is TGCGCCAGCAGCTCCCCTAGCGGGGGTAATGAGCAGTTCTTC. Its translation is CASSSPSGGNEQFF.

J is TRBJ2-3 and V is TRBV7-2; D remains ambiguous. The CDR3 length is 10 residues. The germline V and J ends were trimmed by 5 bases and 6 bases, with 3 bases remaining between them. The germline V gene encodes CDR1 SGHTA and CDR2 FQGNSA. The CDR3 nucleotides are TGTGCCAGCAGCCCGGATACGCAGTATTTT. As protein: CASSPDTQYF.

V is TRBV9 and J is TRBJ1-1, with D uncertain. V dropped 4 bases and J dropped 2 bases, with 12 bases sitting between them. This CDR3 has 14 residues. Germline CDR1 SGDLS, CDR2 YYNGEE. In DNA form, the CDR3 reads TGTGCCAGCAGCTCGGACCGGACCAACACTGAAGCTTTCTTT. Translation gives CASSSDRTNTEAFF.

This clonotype came up many times. The chain employs TRBV20-1 and TRBJ2-3; D possibly matches TRBD1 or TRBD2 (5 bases each). The CDR3 has 14 residues. Germline CDR1 and CDR2: DFQATT and SNEGSKA (reference sequence). V gave up 0 bases and J gave up 4 bases, with 11 bases separating them. CDR3 protein: CSARDAVGADTQYF. As DNA, the CDR3 is TGCAGTGCTAGAGATGCAGTGGGGGCAGATACGCAGTATTTT.

This clonotype has only a few counts. This chain links TRBV10-1 with TRBJ2-3; tentatively, D is TRBD1 or TRBD2 (5 bases each). V was cut by 6 bases and J by 5 bases, with 18 bases left in between. The CDR3 runs to 15 residues. Germline V lookup: CDR1 WNHNN, CDR2 SYGVQD (reference sequence). CDR3 coding DNA: TGCGCCAGCAGCGCACTTATCGGGGACGAAGATACGCAGTATTTT. Its translation is CASSALIGDEDTQYF.

The chain is built from TRBV5-4 and TRBJ2-1; 11 nucleotides line up with TRBD2. This CDR3 region has 15 residues. Losses at the gene ends were 5 bases for V and 10 bases for J; bases not matched to a gene: 11. In germline, CDR1 is SGHNT, CDR2 YYREEE (reference sequence). The CDR3 protein is CASSPTSGGVSEQFF. CDR3 sequence (DNA): TGTGCCAGCAGTCCCACTAGCGGGGGTGTCTCCGAGCAGTTCTTC.